This T cell receptor beta chain was identified during a study of human T cells and chemical hapten exposure. Time point here: healthy volunteer bleed at 2 weeks. Someone pulled total RNA out of unfractionated whole blood. For the library, individual cDNA molecules each received unique molecular identifiers. Original processing notes: Sample TCR totals centred on a median of around 100,000, ranging about 20,000 to 690,600. TCRdb ran MiXCR on the RACE reads and lists one entry per CDR3 protein. In this record, the V and J calls reflect TCRdb's handling and not the investigators' own analysis. In the table there are about 93,000 distinct CDR3 sequences, about 8.8% of which are singletons. Trimming left V 3 bases short and J 6 bases short, with 14 bases between. Looked up from germline, CDR1 is DFQATT and CDR2 is SNEGSKA (reference sequence). The CDR3 extends over 14 amino acids.

The TCR comes from a female donor in good health. Some clones in this sample may be carry-over from other donors' samples. V usage is TRBV20-1 and J usage is TRBJ1-4; D perhaps matches TRBD1 (6 bases). Sequencing was done on a sample of whole blood. The CDR3 DNA reads as TGCAGTGCTAGTAGAGCAGGGGTGGATGAAAAACTGTTTTTT. As protein: CSASRAGVDEKLFF.